A single sample gave rise to the 18 T cell receptor beta chains below, sequenced in a study of T cells in localized non-small cell lung cancer. Only in-frame clones appear in the TCRdb table, and some are missing; sequencing was by immunoSEQ multiplex PCR. The sample has some 19,000 clones, about 93% seen once. The starting material was peripheral blood, obtained before any cancer treatment. The receptors were gathered from a male donor aged 60 or over with stage I squamous cell lung carcinoma.

The V gene is TRBV4-2, the J gene TRBJ2-7; D is unresolved. This CDR3 is built from 12 residues. Germline assignment: CDR1 LGHNA and CDR2 YNFKEQ. The ends were cut back, 0 bases at V and 4 bases at J, with 4 bases in the middle. CDR3 DNA: TGTGCCAGCAGCCAAGAGTCGTACGAGCAGTACTTC. It yields the protein CASSQESYEQYF.

Here the CDR3 reads CASSVVGQYTEAFF. CDR3 in DNA: TGTGCCAGCAGCGTAGTGGGTCAGTACACTGAAGCTTTCTTT. This chain joins TRBV9 and TRBJ1-1; no firm D call. The germline V and J ends were trimmed by 0 bases and 3 bases, with 9 bases remaining between them. CDR3 length equals 14 residues. The germline gives CDR1 SGDLS, CDR2 YYNGEE.

The chain uses TRBV30 and TRBJ1-5; 9 bases line up with TRBD1. J was trimmed by 2 bases and V by 2 bases; bases with no gene match: 1. The germline CDR1 and CDR2 sequences are GTSNPN and SVGIG (reference sequence). The CDR3 spans 14 residues. The CDR3 region has the DNA TGTGCCTGGAGTCGGGACAGGGGCAATCAGCCCCAGCATTTT. Amino acid sequence: CAWSRDRGNQPQHF.

This chain links TRBV28 with TRBJ2-5; D not resolved. Germline CDR1 reads MDHEN; CDR2 reads SYDVKM. V was clipped by 4 bases and J by 1 base, with 1 base between them. The CDR3 runs to 11 residues. CDR3 DNA: TGTGCCAGCAGTTCCCAAGAGACCCAGTACTTC. Protein sequence: CASSSQETQYF.

In this sample, this clone turned up once. The chain employs TRBV7-9 and TRBJ1-3; D remains ambiguous. The germline V gene encodes CDR1 SEHNR and CDR2 FQNEAQ (reference sequence). This CDR3 contains 15 residues. Between the trimmed V and J ends, which lost 1 base and 3 bases, there was a span of 10 bases. CDR3 bases: TGTGCCAGCAGCTTAGTTGTGGGCGTTGGAAACACCATATATTTT. This translates into CASSLVVGVGNTIYF.

The V and J genes are TRBV28 and TRBJ2-1; TRBD2 aligns across 9 bases. V was clipped by 7 bases and J by 2 bases; unmatched bases: 3. This CDR3 comprises 14 residues. Germline V CDR1 and CDR2: MDHEN, SYDVKM. The CDR3 nucleotides are TGTGCCAGCATTGGCGGGAGGGCCTACAATGAGCAGTTCTTC. Translation gives CASIGGRAYNEQFF.

The V and J genes are TRBV15 and TRBJ1-5; weak D call: TRBD1 (6 bases). Germline values: CDR1 LNHNV, CDR2 YYDKDF (reference sequence). The ends were cut back, 5 bases at V and 1 base at J, with 12 bases in the middle. This CDR3 region has 15 residues. CDR3 nucleotides: TGTGCCACCAGCGCACAGACAGGAAGCAATCAGCCCCAGCATTTT. It encodes CATSAQTGSNQPQHF.

This chain uses TRBV6-1 with TRBJ2-1; 7 nucleotides match TRBD1. The CDR3 covers 15 residues. Germline V CDR1 and CDR2: MNHNS, SASEGT. The J segment lost 3 bases and the V segment lost 6 bases, leaving 8 bases of the junction unmatched. CDR3 sequence reads: CASSFQGEDYNEQFF. CDR3 nucleotide sequence: TGTGCCAGCAGCTTCCAGGGGGAAGACTACAATGAGCAGTTCTTC.

This clone was recorded once. The chain employs TRBV14 and TRBJ2-3; D remains unclear. V lost 3 bases, J lost 4 bases, and 14 bases lay in between. CDR3 size: 15 residues. CDR1 and CDR2 (germline): SGHDN, FVKESK. The CDR3 sequence: CASSHLVGSADTQYF. DNA for the CDR3: TGTGCCAGCAGCCACCTCGTGGGTTCCGCAGATACGCAGTATTTT.

V gene TRBV11-2 combines with J gene TRBJ1-5; tentatively, D is TRBD1 (6 bases). The CDR3 has 14 residues. V lost 5 bases and J lost 2, with 10 bases in between. In germline, CDR1 is SGHAT, CDR2 FQNNGV. The CDR3 nucleotides read TGTGCCAGCAGCCCCACAGGGCGCAATCAGCCCCAGCATTTT. The encoded protein is CASSPTGRNQPQHF.

The rearrangement links TRBV10-3 to TRBJ2-2; D uncertain. V was clipped by 4 bases and J by 5 bases, with 5 bases between them. The CDR3 sequence is 12 residues long. Germline V gene lookup returns CDR1 ENHRY and CDR2 SYGVKD. CDR3 nucleotide sequence: TGTGCCATCAGTGGAGATACCGGGGAGCTGTTTTTT. Translation: CAISGDTGELFF.

This clone showed up just a few times. V is TRBV5-3 and J is TRBJ2-5; tentative D call: TRBD1 (5 bases). TRBV5-3 is an ORF, and what it does is uncertain. The germline V and J ends were trimmed by 5 bases and 3 bases, with 26 bases remaining between them. The CDR3 covers 18 residues. The CDR3 reads CARRLLRVIGHIKETQYF. The CDR3, as DNA: TGTGCCAGAAGACTTCTCCGGGTCATTGGACACATCAAAGAGACCCAGTACTTC.

The chain joins TRBV5-1 to TRBJ2-4; 8 nucleotides agree with TRBD1. Germline CDR1 and CDR2: SGHRS and YFSETQ. Trimming cost V 4 bases and J 2 bases; bases outside gene matches: 11. The CDR3 totals 17 residues. CDR3 protein: CASSARTGQGTKNIQYF. The CDR3 DNA is TGCGCCAGCAGCGCCAGGACAGGGCAGGGAACCAAAAACATTCAGTACTTC.

The chain couples TRBV7-2 to TRBJ1-1; D not resolved. V was trimmed by 2 bases and J by 3 bases, leaving 7 bases between them. CDR1 is SGHTA and CDR2 is FQGNSA in the germline V gene. The CDR3 loop spans 13 amino acids. CDR3 bases: TGTGCCAGCAGCTTAACGGCGGACACTGAAGCTTTCTTT. This translates into CASSLTADTEAFF.

CDR3 residues: CASSDFSGLYEQYF. The CDR3 region has the DNA TGTGCCAGCAGTGATTTTAGCGGACTCTACGAGCAGTACTTC. J is TRBJ2-7 and V is TRBV2; tentative D call: TRBD2 (6 bases). V was pared by 3 bases and J by 3 bases, with 12 bases between. Germline assignment: CDR1 SNHLY and CDR2 FYNNEI. This CDR3 is 14 amino acids long.

This sequence joins TRBV7-6 and TRBJ2-1, with D unclear. The germline V gene encodes CDR1 SGHVS and CDR2 FNYEAQ. The CDR3 loop spans 13 amino acids. The ends were cut back, 5 bases at V and 9 bases at J, with 14 bases in the middle. The CDR3 loop reads CASSPGNWGEQFF. CDR3 DNA sequence: TGTGCCAGCAGCCCTGGGAATTGGGGTGAGCAGTTCTTC.

J is TRBJ2-1 and V is TRBV7-3; D is uncertain. The CDR3 spans 14 residues. Trimming removed 1 base at V and 3 bases at J, with 7 bases between. The germline gives CDR1 SGHTA, CDR2 FQGTGA. Here the CDR3 reads CASSLNPYYNEQFF. Here the CDR3 DNA reads TGTGCCAGCAGCTTAAACCCCTACTACAATGAGCAGTTCTTC.

The CDR3 coding sequence is TGTGCCAGCAGCTTTCAGGCCCTCAGGGGGGAGACCCAGTACTTC. This encodes CASSFQALRGETQYF. V gene TRBV7-8 combines with J gene TRBJ2-5; 7 bases align to TRBD1. The CDR3 has 15 amino acids. Germline V gene lookup returns CDR1 SGHVS and CDR2 FQNEAQ. V shed 3 bases and J 5 bases; nucleotides not matched to a gene: 9.